This T cell receptor beta chain was found in a study of blood T cell repertoires in COVID-19. Clones were read by immunoSEQ multiplex PCR, and TCRdb kept only the in-frame ones, dropping some. The sample has 150,000 or so clones, around 80% seen once. The CDR3 sequence is 12 residues long. Germline CDR1 reads ENHRY; CDR2 reads SYGVKD. V was shortened by 6 bases and J by 5 bases, with 7 bases between the two germline ends. Sequencing used PBMCs or T cells enriched from blood (not recorded which). The receptor's source is a woman in her sixties or seventies who had recovered from COVID-19. This chain uses TRBV10-3 with TRBJ2-2; possible D gene TRBD1, 6 bases. The CDR3 DNA sequence: TGTGCCATCAGACAGGGTACCGGGGAGCTGTTTTTT. Amino acid sequence: CAIRQGTGELFF.